This paragraph reports one TCR beta chain. Assay: immunoSEQ multiplex PCR; the TCRdb copy retains only in-frame clones and omits some. This sample has about 44,000 clones, with about 88% found just once. The sample originates from a study of blood T cell repertoires in COVID-19. Turning to the study itself: Nucleic acid was either cDNA or gDNA, and it came from T cells, B-cell-depleted T cells, or PBMCs.

The receptor's source is a man aged 65 to 79 with active COVID-19. The sequenced sample was peripheral blood.

The DNA of the CDR3 is TGTGCCAGCAGCCCGAACCCCGGTGCTACGCAGTATTTT. It translates to CASSPNPGATQYF. V gene TRBV7-2 combines with J gene TRBJ2-3; D ambiguous. Trimming stripped 5 bases from V and 8 bases from J, with 14 bases between. The CDR3 covers 13 residues. Germline CDR1 and CDR2: SGHTA and FQGNSA.